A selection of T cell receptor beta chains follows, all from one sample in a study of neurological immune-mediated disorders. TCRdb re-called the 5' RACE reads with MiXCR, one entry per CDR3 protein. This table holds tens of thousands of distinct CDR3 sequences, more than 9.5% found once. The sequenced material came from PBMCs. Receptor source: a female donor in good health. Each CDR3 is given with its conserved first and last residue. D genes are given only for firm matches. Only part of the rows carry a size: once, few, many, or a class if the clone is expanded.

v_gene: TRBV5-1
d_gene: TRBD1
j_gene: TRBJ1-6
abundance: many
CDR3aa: CASSRDRQNSPLHF
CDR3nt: TGCGCCAGCAGCCGGGACAGGCAGAATTCACCCCTCCACTTT

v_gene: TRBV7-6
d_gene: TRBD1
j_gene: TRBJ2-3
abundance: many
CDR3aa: CASSFGQGTDTQYF
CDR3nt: TGTGCCAGCAGCTTCGGACAGGGGACAGATACGCAGTATTTT

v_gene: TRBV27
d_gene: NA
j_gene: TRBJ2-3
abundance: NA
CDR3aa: CASRPWAGPSTGTQYF
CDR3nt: TGTGCCAGCAGACCCTGGGCGGGGCCCAGCACAGGTACGCAGTATTTT

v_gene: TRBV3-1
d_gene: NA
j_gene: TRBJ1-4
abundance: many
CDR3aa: CASSHKSDWNEKLFF
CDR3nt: TGTGCCAGCAGCCACAAATCGGACTGGAATGAAAAACTGTTTTTT

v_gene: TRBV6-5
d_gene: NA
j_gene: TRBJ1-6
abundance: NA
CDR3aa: CASSYGGNSSPLHF
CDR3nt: TGTGCCAGCAGTTACGGGGGGAATTCGTCACCCCTCCACTTT

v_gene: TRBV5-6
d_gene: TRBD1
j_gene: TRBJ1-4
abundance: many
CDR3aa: CASSLITGGLATNEKLFF
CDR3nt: TGTGCCAGCAGCTTGATTACAGGGGGCCTTGCAACTAATGAAAAACTGTTTTTT

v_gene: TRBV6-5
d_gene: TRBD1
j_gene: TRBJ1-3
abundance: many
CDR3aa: CASSYSLQGASGNTIYF
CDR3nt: TGTGCCAGCAGTTACTCGTTGCAGGGGGCTTCTGGAAACACCATATATTTT

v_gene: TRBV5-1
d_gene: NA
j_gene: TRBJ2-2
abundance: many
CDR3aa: CASTLAQGGTGELFF
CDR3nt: TGCGCCAGCACCCTGGCTCAGGGCGGGACCGGGGAGCTGTTTTTT

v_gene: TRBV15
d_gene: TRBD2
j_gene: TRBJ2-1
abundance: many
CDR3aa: CATSRPIAGDEQFF
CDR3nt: TGTGCCACCAGCAGACCGATAGCGGGGGATGAGCAGTTCTTC

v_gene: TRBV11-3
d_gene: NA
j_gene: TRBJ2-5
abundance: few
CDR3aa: CASSWGGSQETQYF
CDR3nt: TGTGCCAGCAGCTGGGGGGGCTCCCAAGAGACCCAGTACTTC

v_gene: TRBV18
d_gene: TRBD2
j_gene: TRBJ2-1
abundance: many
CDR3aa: CASSPAVGTSTNEQFF
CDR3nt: TGTGCCAGCTCACCAGCAGTAGGGACTAGCACCAATGAGCAGTTCTTC

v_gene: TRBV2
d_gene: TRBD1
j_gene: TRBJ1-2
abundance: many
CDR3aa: CASTLPQGAPSYGYTF
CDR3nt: TGTGCCAGCACCTTGCCCCAGGGGGCGCCGAGCTATGGCTACACCTTC

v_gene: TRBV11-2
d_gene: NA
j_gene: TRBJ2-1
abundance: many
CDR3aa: CASSPARGGLNEQFF
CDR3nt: TGTGCCAGCAGCCCCGCCAGAGGGGGACTCAATGAGCAGTTCTTC

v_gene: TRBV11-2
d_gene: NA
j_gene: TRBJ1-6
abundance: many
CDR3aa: CASSFRAAGSNSPLHF
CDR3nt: TGTGCCAGCAGCTTCCGGGCAGCCGGTTCCAATTCACCCCTCCACTTT

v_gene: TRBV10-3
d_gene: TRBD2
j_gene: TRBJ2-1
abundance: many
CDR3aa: CAIRTFGTSGTTGDNEQFF
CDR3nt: TGTGCCATCAGGACTTTCGGGACTAGCGGGACAACCGGGGACAATGAGCAGTTCTTC

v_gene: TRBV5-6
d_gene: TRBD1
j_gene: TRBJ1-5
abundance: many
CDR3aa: CASSLGGVDRPLREPQHF
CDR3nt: TGTGCCAGCAGCTTAGGGGGAGTGGACAGGCCCCTGAGGGAGCCCCAGCATTTT

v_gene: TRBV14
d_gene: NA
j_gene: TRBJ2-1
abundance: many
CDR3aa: CASSQLGVGNEQFF
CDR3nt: TGTGCCAGCAGCCAACTAGGGGTGGGGAATGAGCAGTTCTTC

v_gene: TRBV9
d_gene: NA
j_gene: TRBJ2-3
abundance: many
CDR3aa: CASSHDLGRTDTQYF
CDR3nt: TGTGCCAGCAGCCATGACTTAGGTAGGACAGATACGCAGTATTTT

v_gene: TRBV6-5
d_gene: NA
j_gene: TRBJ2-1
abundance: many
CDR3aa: CASSDGGTVEFF
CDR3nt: TGTGCCAGCAGTGACGGGGGGACAGTCGAGTTCTTC

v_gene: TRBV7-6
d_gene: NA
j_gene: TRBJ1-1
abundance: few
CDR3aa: CASSPPGHLKVNTEAFF
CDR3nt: TGTGCCAGCAGCCCCCCGGGCCACTTAAAAGTGAACACTGAAGCTTTCTTT

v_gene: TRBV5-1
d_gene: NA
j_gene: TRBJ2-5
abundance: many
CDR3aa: CASSVTSREETQYF
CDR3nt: TGCGCCAGCAGCGTGACTAGTCGGGAAGAGACCCAGTACTTC

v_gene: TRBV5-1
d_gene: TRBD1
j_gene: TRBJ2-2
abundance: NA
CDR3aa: CASWGQGDTGDLFF
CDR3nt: TGTGCCAGCTGGGGACAGGGGGACACCGGGGACCTGTTTTTT

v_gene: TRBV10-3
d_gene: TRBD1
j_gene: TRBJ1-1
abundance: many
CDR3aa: CAISGGGTGVLGTEAFF
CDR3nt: TGTGCCATCAGTGGGGGGGGGACAGGGGTGTTGGGCACTGAAGCTTTCTTT

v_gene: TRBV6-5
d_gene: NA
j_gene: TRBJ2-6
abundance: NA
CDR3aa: CASSYSNAGGANVLTF
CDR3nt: TGTGCCAGCAGTTACTCGAACGCGGGTGGGGCCAACGTCCTGACTTTC

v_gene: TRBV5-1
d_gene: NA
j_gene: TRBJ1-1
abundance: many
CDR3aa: CASSLGGHTEAFF
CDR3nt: TGCGCCAGCAGCTTGGGGGGGCACACTGAAGCTTTCTTT

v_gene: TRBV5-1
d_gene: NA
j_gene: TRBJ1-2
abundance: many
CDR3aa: CASSLEGDYGYTF
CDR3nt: TGCGCCAGCAGCTTGGAGGGCGACTATGGCTACACCTTC

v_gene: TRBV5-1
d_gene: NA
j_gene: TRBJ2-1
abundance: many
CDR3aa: CASSPGLMNTYNEQFF
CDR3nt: TGCGCCAGCAGCCCGGGACTGATGAATACCTACAATGAGCAGTTCTTC

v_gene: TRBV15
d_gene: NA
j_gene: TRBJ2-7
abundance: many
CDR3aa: CATSREKGYEQYF
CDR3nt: TGTGCCACCAGCAGAGAAAAGGGCTACGAGCAGTACTTC

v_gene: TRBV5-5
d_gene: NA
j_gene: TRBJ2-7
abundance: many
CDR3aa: CASEGGSYEQYF
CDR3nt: TGTGCCAGCGAGGGGGGCTCCTACGAGCAGTACTTC

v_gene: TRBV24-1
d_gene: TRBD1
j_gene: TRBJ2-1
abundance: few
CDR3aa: CATSDPRQGSVNEQFF
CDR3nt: TGTGCCACCAGTGACCCTAGACAGGGTTCCGTCAATGAGCAGTTCTTC